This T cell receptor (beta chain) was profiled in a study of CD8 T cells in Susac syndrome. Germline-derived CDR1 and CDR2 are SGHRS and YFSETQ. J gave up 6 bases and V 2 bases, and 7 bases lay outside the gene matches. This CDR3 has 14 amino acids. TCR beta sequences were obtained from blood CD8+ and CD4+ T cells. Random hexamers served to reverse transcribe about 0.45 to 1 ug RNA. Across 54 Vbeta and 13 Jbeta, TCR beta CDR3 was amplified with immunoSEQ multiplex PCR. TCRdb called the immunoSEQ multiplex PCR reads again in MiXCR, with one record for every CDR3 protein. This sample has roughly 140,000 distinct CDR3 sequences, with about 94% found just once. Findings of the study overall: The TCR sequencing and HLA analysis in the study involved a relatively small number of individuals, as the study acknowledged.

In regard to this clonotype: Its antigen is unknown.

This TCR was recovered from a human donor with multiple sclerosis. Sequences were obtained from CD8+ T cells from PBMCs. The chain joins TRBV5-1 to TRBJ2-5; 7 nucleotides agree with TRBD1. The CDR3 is CASSFQGVLKTQYF. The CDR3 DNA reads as TGCGCCAGCAGCTTTCAGGGGGTTTTAAAGACCCAGTACTTC.